This section outlines one T cell receptor (beta chain) sequence together with its context. These data are taken from a study of blood T cell repertoires in COVID-19. On the study more broadly: The study drew acute and convalescent COVID-19 samples from the United States, Italy and Spain. T cells, B-cell-depleted T cells, or PBMCs provided the cDNA or gDNA that served as material.

Original processing methods: By means of reference gene primer amplification, nucleated cell counts were estimated. Some clones are missing from TCRdb's copy, which holds only in-frame ones; the method was immunoSEQ multiplex PCR. Clone size and V and J calls were adopted from that table, with D and trimming inferred from the DNA. Here the sample spans 14,000 to 15,000 clones, around 77% being singletons. After removal of 10 bases from V and 4 bases from J, the junction contained 10 bases not matched to a gene. The germline gives CDR1 SNHLY, CDR2 FYNNEI. The CDR3 is 14 residues long. Specimen: peripheral blood. This sequence was found in a human donor in a cohort sampled during active COVID-19. V gene TRBV2 combines with J gene TRBJ2-7, with 10 bases aligning to TRBD1. CDR3 amino acids: CATRPGTGVYEQYF. Written as DNA, the CDR3 is TGTGCCACCCGCCCGGGGACAGGGGTATACGAGCAGTACTTC. The complete variable domain, with remaining parts taken from reference TRBV2 and TRBJ2-7, reads EPEVTQTPSHQVTQMGQEVILRCVPISNHLYFYWYRQILGQKVEFLVSFYNNEISEKSEIFDDQFSVERPDGSNFTLKIRSTKLEDSAMYFCATRPGTGVYEQYFGPGTRLTVT.